These 30 T cell receptor beta chains came from one sample sequenced in a study of breast tumors, draining lymph nodes, adjacent tissues. TCRdb called the multiplex PCR reads again in MiXCR, with one record for every CDR3 protein. The repertoire holds about 8,300 distinct CDR3 sequences, with around 42% as singletons. Sequencing used tumor-adjacent breast tissue. The receptors derive from a female donor with breast cancer. Some clones in this sample may be carry-over from other donors' samples.

This chain uses TRBV7-2 with TRBJ2-7; perhaps TRBD2 as D (6 bases). Trimming stripped 5 bases from V and 2 bases from J, with 16 bases between. This CDR3 comprises 15 residues. Looked up from germline, CDR1 is SGHTA and CDR2 is FQGNSA. DNA of the CDR3: TGTGCCAGCAGCCTGAGCCTTGGCGGGACCTACGAGCAGTACTTC. Translating gives CASSLSLGGTYEQYF.

This clonotype has at least ten counts. This chain joins TRBV28 and TRBJ2-3; 10 bases align to TRBD2. V lost 6 bases and J lost 5; bases outside the gene matches: 2. This CDR3 comprises 13 residues. In germline, CDR1 is MDHEN, CDR2 SYDVKM. The CDR3 here is CASSLAGEDTQYF. CDR3 coding DNA: TGTGCCAGCAGCCTAGCGGGAGAAGATACGCAGTATTTT.

This chain joins TRBV10-2 and TRBJ2-7, with D tentatively TRBD1 (5 bases). This CDR3 comprises 13 residues. Germline V gene sequence: CDR1 WSHSY, CDR2 SAAADI. V was clipped by 8 bases and J by 2 bases, with 13 bases between them. The CDR3 here is CASLPSRAYEQYF. In DNA, the CDR3 is TGCGCCAGCCTCCCAAGCAGGGCCTACGAGCAGTACTTC.

Concerning this clonotype: One junction end disagrees with the germline gene, perhaps due to a read error. The chain carries TRBV12-3 or TRBV12-4 and TRBJ2-1; D is possibly TRBD2 (7 bases). This CDR3 region has 15 residues. The CDR3 bases are TGTGCCAGCAGTGGGGGGGCTAGACAGGAGAATGAGCAGCTCTTC. Translated, it gives CASSGGARQENEQLF.

This clonotype turned up a few times. J is TRBJ2-1 and V is TRBV5-1; TRBD2 matches 16 bases. The CDR3 contains 16 residues. After removal of 3 bases from V and 15 bases from J, the junction contained 12 bases not matched to a gene. The germline CDR1 and CDR2 sequences are SGHRS and YFSETQ. CDR3 region: CASSSGLAGGLNGRFF. For the CDR3, the DNA is TGCGCCAGCAGCTCGGGACTAGCGGGAGGGCTCAATGGGCGGTTCTTC.

This clonotype is medium-sized within its sample. The chain links TRBV5-1 to TRBJ2-7, with D perhaps assigned TRBD1 or TRBD2 (5 bases each). CDR3 length: 14 residues. Per the germline V gene, CDR1 is SGHRS and CDR2 is YFSETQ. V lost 0 bases and J 2 bases, leaving 9 bases between the germline ends. Written as DNA, the CDR3 is TGCGCCAGCAGCTTGGCCGGGACCGCCTACGAGCAGTACTTC. Amino acids: CASSLAGTAYEQYF.

This clonotype has at least ten counts. A junction end diverges from the germline sequence, so it may reflect a read error. This chain joins TRBV4-1 and TRBJ1-4; D remains unclear. Germline CDR1 reads MGHRA; CDR2 reads YSYEKL. This CDR3 contains 15 residues. For the CDR3, the DNA is TGCGCCAGCAGCCTAATGGGTGCAACTAATGAAAAACTGGTTTTT. Translation gives CASSLMGATNEKLVF.

The J gene is TRBJ1-3, the V gene TRBV7-8; 8 bases map to TRBD1. V was clipped by 7 bases and J by 0 bases; unmatched bases: 11. Germline loops: CDR1 SGHVS, CDR2 FQNEAQ. The CDR3 covers 17 residues. CDR3 sequence (DNA): TGTGCCAGCAACCCTGGACAGGGAACGAGCTCTGGAAACACCATATATTTT. This sequence encodes CASNPGQGTSSGNTIYF.

Sample share makes this clonotype medium-sized (0.01 to 0.1%). CDR3 sequence (DNA): TGTGCCAGCAGCTTAGGTGGTGAAAAACTGTTTTTT. Its protein product is CASSLGGEKLFF. V and J are TRBV7-9 and TRBJ1-4; unclear D gene. Per the germline V gene, CDR1 is SEHNR and CDR2 is FQNEAQ (reference sequence). Trimming took off 1 base at V and 7 bases at J, with 4 bases between the two ends. The CDR3 extends over 12 amino acids.

This clonotype has at least ten counts. The chain uses TRBV19 and TRBJ1-2; D remains ambiguous. Trimming stripped 7 bases from V and 8 bases from J, with 14 bases between. CDR1 is LNHDA, CDR2 SQIVND, per germline (reference sequence). This CDR3 has 12 amino acids. The CDR3 region is CASNGAMGGYTF. The CDR3 nucleotides are TGTGCCAGTAATGGCGCTATGGGAGGCTACACCTTC.

The gene calls are TRBV25-1 and TRBJ2-3, with D unresolved. The germline V gene has CDR1 MGHDK and CDR2 SYGVNS. The CDR3 totals 14 residues. Between the trimmed V and J ends, which lost 4 bases and 4 bases, there was a span of 12 bases. In nucleotides, the CDR3 is TGTGCCAGCAGTGCATTAGTCCGTTCAGATACGCAGTATTTT. It codes for CASSALVRSDTQYF.

This clonotype was recorded at least ten times. V and J are TRBV5-6 and TRBJ2-2; D is perhaps TRBD1 (5 bases). The germline V gene has CDR1 SGHDT and CDR2 YYEEEE. V lost 0 bases to trimming and J lost 5 bases, with 17 bases between them. The CDR3 is 17 amino acids. As DNA, the CDR3 is TGTGCCAGCAGCTTGGGGCCGAGCAGGGCGCTTACCGGGGAGCTGTTTTTT. Translated: CASSLGPSRALTGELFF.

The chain links TRBV28 to TRBJ2-7; 7 nucleotides agree with TRBD2. The ends lost 3 bases at V and 2 bases at J; junction bases unmatched: 1. The CDR3 is 13 amino acids. Germline loops: CDR1 MDHEN, CDR2 SYDVKM. CDR3 nucleotides: TGTGCCAGCAGTTTCCGGGAGGCCTACGAGCAGTACTTC. Its protein product is CASSFREAYEQYF.

Notes on this clonotype: One junction end disagrees with the germline gene, perhaps due to a read error. The rearrangement links TRBV28 to TRBJ2-7; 10 positions match TRBD2. Germline V gene sequence: CDR1 MDHEN, CDR2 SYDVKM. The CDR3 is 15 residues long. CDR3 amino acids: CAGSHGTAGGYEQYF. The CDR3 DNA reads as TGTGCCGGCAGCCATGGAACAGCGGGAGGGTACGAGCAGTACTTC.

The chain couples TRBV10-3 to TRBJ1-2; D is unresolved. CDR1 ENHRY and CDR2 SYGVKD come from the germline V gene. V lost 0 bases to trimming and J lost 2 bases, with 7 bases between them. CDR3 size: 14 residues. The CDR3 nucleotides read TGTGCCATCAGTGAGTCCGGAGTAAACTATGGCTACACCTTC. Encoded protein: CAISESGVNYGYTF.

This clonotype was seen repeatedly, ten times or more. This chain uses TRBV3-1 with TRBJ2-1; 10 bases line up with TRBD2. J lost 5 bases, V lost 2 bases, and 3 bases had no gene match. The V gene's germline CDR1 is LGHDT and CDR2 YNNKEL (reference sequence). This CDR3 has 15 residues. The CDR3 sequence: CASSQTTSGHNEQFF. The CDR3 DNA reads as TGTGCCAGCAGCCAAACGACTAGCGGGCACAATGAGCAGTTCTTC.

Relative to its sample, this clonotype is medium-sized (0.01 to 0.1%). V usage is TRBV20-1 and J usage is TRBJ2-1; 7 bases fit TRBD2. Germline V lookup: CDR1 DFQATT, CDR2 SNEGSKA (reference sequence). V lost 5 bases and J lost 8; bases outside the gene matches: 15. The CDR3 is 15 amino acids. The CDR3 sequence: CSAGDRDYREDEQFF. In DNA form, the CDR3 reads TGCAGTGCTGGCGACCGGGACTACCGCGAAGATGAGCAGTTCTTC.

This clonotype was seen many times. The rearrangement uses TRBV6-1 and TRBJ1-5, with D unclear. The V end lost 5 bases, the J end lost 0 bases, and 17 bases lay between the germline ends. Germline V gene lookup returns CDR1 MNHNS and CDR2 SASEGT. This CDR3 spans 17 amino acids. The CDR3 bases are TGTGCCAGCAGTCCCCCCGGCCGTGGTAATAGCAATCAGCCCCAGCATTTT. Translation: CASSPPGRGNSNQPQHF.

This clonotype was seen many times. The chain joins TRBV10-3 to TRBJ2-6, with TRBD1 as a possible D gene (5 bases). The CDR3 consists of 17 residues. V lost 4 bases and J lost 1, with 14 bases in between. Germline CDR1 and CDR2: ENHRY and SYGVKD. Here the CDR3 reads CAISGAGLTSGANVLTF. The DNA for the CDR3 is TGTGCCATCAGTGGGGCAGGGCTGACATCTGGGGCCAACGTCCTGACTTTC.

The chain combines TRBV2 with TRBJ2-4, with TRBD2 matching 14 bases. J gave up 1 base and V 6 bases, and 2 bases lay outside the gene matches. Germline V CDR1 and CDR2: SNHLY, FYNNEI. The CDR3 is 16 residues long. The CDR3 here is CASRTSGRAAKNIQYF. CDR3 nucleotide sequence: TGTGCCAGCAGGACTAGCGGGAGGGCGGCCAAAAACATTCAGTACTTC. Full variable domain (outside the CDR3, taken from reference TRBV2 and TRBJ2-4): EPEVTQTPSHQVTQMGQEVILRCVPISNHLYFYWYRQILGQKVEFLVSFYNNEISEKSEIFDDQFSVERPDGSNFTLKIRSTKLEDSAMYFCASRTSGRAAKNIQYFGAGTRLSVL.

This clonotype was seen more than once but under ten times. The chain combines TRBV2 with TRBJ2-7; TRBD2 agrees at 13 bases. CDR1 is SNHLY, CDR2 FYNNEI, per germline. V was pared by 6 bases and J by 4 bases, with 12 bases of the junction left unmatched. CDR3 length equals 17 residues. CDR3 in DNA: TGTGCCAGCAGGGTGGAGCAGACTAGCGGGAGGAAATACGAGCAGTACTTC. This encodes CASRVEQTSGRKYEQYF.

Only one count was recorded for this clonotype. This chain connects TRBV20-1 to TRBJ2-7; a weak D match, TRBD2 (5 bases). In germline, CDR1 is DFQATT, CDR2 SNEGSKA (reference sequence). Trimming shortened V by 0 bases and J by 0 bases, and 15 bases separated the two germline ends. This CDR3 is built from 16 residues. The CDR3 region is CSARDPTNPSSYEQYF. The CDR3, as DNA: TGCAGTGCTAGAGACCCGACTAACCCTAGCTCCTACGAGCAGTACTTC.

This clonotype is termed medium-sized. The chain couples TRBV6-6 to TRBJ2-3; the match to TRBD1 covers 7 bases. The CDR3 is made up of 15 amino acids. Germline V gives CDR1 MNHNY, CDR2 SVGAGI (reference sequence). The V gene end was trimmed by 5 bases and the J gene end by 0 bases; junction bases not matched to a gene: 5. Here the CDR3 reads CASSDGTASTDTQYF. Written as DNA, the CDR3 is TGTGCCAGCAGTGACGGGACAGCAAGCACAGATACGCAGTATTTT.

This clonotype is medium-sized in the sample. The chain joins TRBV5-1 to TRBJ2-1, with D possibly being TRBD2 (6 bases). Trimming removed 2 bases from V and 5 bases from J, with 11 bases in between. Germline lookup yields CDR1 SGHRS and CDR2 YFSETQ. The CDR3 is made up of 14 amino acids. The CDR3 protein is CASSFRLGDNEQFF. The CDR3 nucleotides are TGCGCCAGCAGCTTCCGACTAGGAGACAATGAGCAGTTCTTC.

The chain employs TRBV4-1 and TRBJ2-7, with D perhaps TRBD1 or TRBD2 (5 bases each). The CDR3 spans 14 residues. Germline V lookup: CDR1 MGHRA, CDR2 YSYEKL. Trimming took 4 bases from V and 6 from J, leaving 16 bases between them. Here the CDR3 reads CASSREGRKCEQYF. Here the CDR3 DNA reads TGCGCCAGCAGCCGAGAGGGACGGAAGTGCGAGCAGTACTTC.

V usage is TRBV11-2 and J usage is TRBJ2-1; 10 bases are shared with TRBD1. Looked up from germline, CDR1 is SGHAT and CDR2 is FQNNGV. V lost 4 bases and J lost 6; bases outside the gene matches: 6. CDR3 length: 15 residues. CDR3 nucleotide sequence: TGTGCCAGCAGCTCCCGGGGACAGGGGTCCAATGAGCAGTTCTTC. It specifies CASSSRGQGSNEQFF.

The V gene is TRBV18, the J gene TRBJ2-7; TRBD1 matches 7 bases. This CDR3 has 14 residues. Trimming cost V 3 bases and J 2 bases; bases outside gene matches: 4. From germline, CDR1 is KGHSH and CDR2 LQKENI. CDR3 sequence: CASSPGQPAYEQYF. The CDR3 region has the DNA TGTGCCAGCTCACCGGGACAGCCTGCCTACGAGCAGTACTTC.

The rearrangement links TRBV20-1 to TRBJ2-7, with a possible D match to TRBD1 (5 bases). CDR1 and CDR2 (germline): DFQATT, SNEGSKA (reference sequence). V lost 3 bases and J 0 bases, leaving 15 bases between the germline ends. This CDR3 contains 15 residues. CDR3: CSASPSDTNSYEQYF. The CDR3 DNA sequence: TGCAGTGCTAGTCCCTCGGACACAAACTCCTACGAGCAGTACTTC.

V and J are TRBV7-2 and TRBJ2-5, with 13 bases aligning to TRBD2. Germline CDR1 and CDR2: SGHTA and FQGNSA. CDR3 length equals 15 residues. The V segment lost 5 bases and the J segment 2 bases; nucleotides outside the gene matches: 2. CDR3 in amino acids: CASSETSGGQETQYF. The CDR3 nucleotides are TGTGCCAGCAGCGAGACTAGCGGGGGGCAAGAGACCCAGTACTTC.

The J gene is TRBJ1-4, the V gene TRBV20-1, with no clear D. Trimming took 2 bases from V and 0 from J, leaving 13 bases between them. Per germline, CDR1 DFQATT and CDR2 SNEGSKA (reference sequence). The CDR3 sequence is 16 residues long. CDR3 DNA: TGCAGTGCTAGACCTCCCACTAGCACAACTAATGAAAAACTGTTTTTT. This encodes CSARPPTSTTNEKLFF.